The 5 T cell receptor beta chains below were found in one sample sequenced in a study of blood T cell repertoires in COVID-19. The protocol was immunoSEQ multiplex PCR, while the TCRdb copy is restricted to in-frame clones and leaves out a portion. Here the sample spans just under 65,000 clones, approximately 80% being singletons. Material for sequencing was peripheral blood. The source of these receptors is a man aged 60 to 69 with COVID-19, enrolled during active disease.

The J gene is TRBJ2-2, the V gene TRBV6-5; 8 positions agree with TRBD1. Germline lookup yields CDR1 MNHEY and CDR2 SVGAGI. The CDR3 loop spans 16 amino acids. The junction had 8 bases not matched to a gene; V was cut back by 2 bases and J by 6 bases. In DNA, the CDR3 is TGTGCCAGCAGTTACCCAGGGGACAGGTCCCCCGGGGAGCTGTTTTTT. It is translated as CASSYPGDRSPGELFF.

V and J are TRBV6-5 and TRBJ2-7, with 8 bases fitting TRBD1. Germline trimming cut 6 bases from V and 6 bases from J; bases unmatched to any gene: 1. Germline CDR1 and CDR2: MNHEY and SVGAGI. CDR3 length equals 11 residues. The CDR3 nucleotides read TGTGCCAGCAGGGACAGGGTCGAGCAGTACTTC. Its protein is CASRDRVEQYF.

In this sample, this clone turned up once. J is TRBJ1-5 and V is TRBV25-1; TRBD1 matches 7 bases. This CDR3 contains 14 residues. With 6 bases clipped from V and 0 bases from J, the junction kept 2 bases outside the gene matches. Per germline, CDR1 MGHDK and CDR2 SYGVNS. Here the CDR3 reads CASSTGVSNQPQHF. CDR3 nucleotides: TGTGCCAGCAGCACAGGGGTTAGCAATCAGCCCCAGCATTTT.

The chain couples TRBV19 to TRBJ2-3; a weak D match, TRBD1 (6 bases). Germline CDR1 LNHDA, CDR2 SQIVND (reference sequence). CDR3 length: 16 residues. V was trimmed by 4 bases and J by 5 bases, leaving 19 bases between them. CDR3 DNA: TGTGCCAGTAGTACGCGTGGAACAGGGATCGAAGATACGCAGTATTTT. As protein: CASSTRGTGIEDTQYF.

The chain is built from TRBV19 and TRBJ2-7; 7 bases align to TRBD1. The CDR3 consists of 14 residues. CDR1 LNHDA and CDR2 SQIVND come from the germline V gene (reference sequence). Unmatched junction bases numbered 4, after V lost 1 base and J lost 4 bases. The CDR3 spells CASSIGDSRYEQYF. DNA of the CDR3: TGTGCCAGTAGTATAGGGGACAGTAGATACGAGCAGTACTTC.